What follows are 24 T cell receptor beta chains derived from one specimen sequenced in a study of cytomegalovirus exposure and HLA in healthy donors. Primers for the PCR totalled 60 Vbeta and 13 Jbeta. Sequencing was performed with immunoSEQ multiplex PCR; in TCRdb, only in-frame clones are kept and a portion is missing. This sample has about 130,000 clones, with approximately 78% found just once. Sequenced: PBMCs. Source of these receptors: a middle-aged woman in good health and CMV-seropositive.

The rearrangement links TRBV6-1 to TRBJ1-5, with D unresolved. The CDR3 runs 13 residues. Germline values: CDR1 MNHNS, CDR2 SASEGT. Trimming cost V 3 bases and J 4 bases, with 7 bases left between them. The CDR3 sequence is CASSDGWNQPQHF. The DNA for the CDR3 is TGTGCCAGCAGTGACGGGTGGAATCAGCCCCAGCATTTT.

This clone was seen a handful of times. V usage is TRBV1 and J usage is TRBJ2-2; the table's D gene call, TRBD1, was not cross checked with the DNA. TRBV1 is reported as a pseudogene. The CDR3 contains 15 residues. The CDR3 region is CTSSQASFIHGELFF. Here the CDR3 DNA reads TGCACCAGCAGCCAAGCCTCCTTTATACACGGGGAGCTGTTTTTT.

This clone is a singleton in its sample. The chain joins TRBV6-4 to TRBJ1-5, with no clear D. This CDR3 is built from 13 residues. Germline values: CDR1 MRHNA, CDR2 SNTAGT. Trimming removed 6 bases from V and 6 bases from J, with 12 bases in between. In DNA, the CDR3 is TGTGCCAGCAGCCACAATAGAGGTCAGCCCCAGCATTTT. It translates to CASSHNRGQPQHF.

The chain is built from TRBV29-1 and TRBJ2-7; 12 nucleotides line up with TRBD2. This CDR3 region has 15 residues. Trimming took 2 bases from V and 2 from J; bases not matched to a gene: 4. Germline CDR1 is SQVTM and CDR2 is ANQGSEA. The CDR3 DNA reads TGCAGCGTTGAACTAGCGGGAGGGAGAGCCTACGAGCAGTACTTC. Translating it yields CSVELAGGRAYEQYF.

This clone showed up just a few times. V gene TRBV6-1 combines with J gene TRBJ1-1, with D possibly matching TRBD1 (6 bases). The germline CDR1 and CDR2 sequences are MNHNS and SASEGT. The germline V and J ends were trimmed by 6 bases and 6 bases, with 14 bases remaining between them. CDR3 length: 13 amino acids. The CDR3 here is CASRARGFPEAFF. The CDR3 coding sequence is TGTGCCAGCAGAGCCAGGGGTTTTCCTGAAGCTTTCTTT.

V is TRBV5-4 and J is TRBJ1-1; 9 nucleotides match TRBD1. V dropped 0 bases and J dropped 4; count of bases not matched to a gene: 10. Germline V gene sequence: CDR1 SGHNT, CDR2 YYREEE (reference sequence). The CDR3 is made up of 17 amino acids. CDR3 residues: CASSLGTGATVSTEAFF. The CDR3 nucleotides read TGTGCCAGCAGCTTGGGGACAGGGGCCACGGTTTCCACTGAAGCTTTCTTT. Complete variable domain (other parts from reference TRBV5-4 and TRBJ1-1): ETGVTQSPTHLIKTRGQQVTLRCSSQSGHNTVSWYQQALGQGPQFIFQYYREEENGRGNFPPRFSGLQFPNYSSELNVNALELDDSALYLCASSLGTGATVSTEAFFGQGTRLTVV.

V gene TRBV18 combines with J gene TRBJ2-5, with D maybe TRBD2 (5 bases). Germline V gene data show CDR1 as KGHSH and CDR2 as LQKENI. The CDR3 length is 15 residues. V gave up 0 bases and J gave up 1 base, with 9 bases separating them. The CDR3 sequence is CASSPPSGVQETQYF. DNA of the CDR3: TGTGCCAGCTCACCACCTTCCGGGGTCCAAGAGACCCAGTACTTC.

The chain recombines TRBV9 with TRBJ2-3; the D gene is possibly TRBD1 (6 bases). Germline V gene lookup returns CDR1 SGDLS and CDR2 YYNGEE. The CDR3 is 16 amino acids. V lost 0 bases, J lost 1 base, and 12 bases lay in between. CDR3 coding DNA: TGTGCCAGCAGCGTAGTCCGGGACACCCGCACAGATACGCAGTATTTT. This translates into CASSVVRDTRTDTQYF.

V usage is TRBV7-2 and J usage is TRBJ2-1, with 9 bases fitting TRBD2. The germline CDR1 and CDR2 sequences are SGHTA and FQGNSA. The CDR3 covers 15 residues. With V trimmed by 0 bases and J by 9 bases, 6 bases remained unmatched. CDR3 DNA: TGTGCCAGCAGCTTAGCTCCTAGCGGGGCGGGTGAGCAGTTCTTC. Its translation is CASSLAPSGAGEQFF.

This sequence joins TRBV11-2 and TRBJ2-1; D unclear. CDR1 and CDR2 (germline): SGHAT, FQNNGV. The V end was cut by 3 bases, the J end by 3 bases, with 6 bases between. The CDR3 totals 13 residues. CDR3 sequence: CASSLGLYNEQFF. The DNA of the CDR3 is TGTGCCAGCAGCTTGGGCCTCTACAATGAGCAGTTCTTC.

The CDR3 region has the DNA TGCGCCAGCAGCGTTGACAGAACCTACGAGCAGTACTTC. It codes for CASSVDRTYEQYF. V gene TRBV5-1 combines with J gene TRBJ2-5; D is perhaps TRBD1 (5 bases). Gene TRBJ2-7 matches the end of the DNA better, so the J call may be wrong. The CDR3 is made up of 13 amino acids. From germline, CDR1 is SGHRS and CDR2 YFSETQ.

This clone is a singleton in its sample. The rearrangement uses TRBV5-1 and TRBJ1-1; D ambiguous. V was cut by 4 bases and J by 3 bases, with 4 bases left in between. The CDR3 runs to 11 residues. Germline assignment: CDR1 SGHRS and CDR2 YFSETQ. CDR3 region: CASSADTEAFF. In DNA form, the CDR3 reads TGCGCCAGCAGCGCGGACACTGAAGCTTTCTTT.

The chain links TRBV5-4 to TRBJ2-2; the D gene is possibly TRBD2 (6 bases). Germline-derived CDR1 and CDR2 are SGHNT and YYREEE (reference sequence). V gave up 4 bases and J gave up 3 bases, with 13 bases separating them. This CDR3 has 15 amino acids. The CDR3 here is CASSPGSPDTGELFF. The CDR3 DNA sequence: TGTGCCAGCAGCCCCGGGAGTCCGGACACCGGGGAGCTGTTTTTT.

The genes are TRBV5-1 and TRBJ1-1; D is uncertain. The V end was cut by 2 bases, the J end by 1 base, with 6 bases between. The CDR3 consists of 13 residues. Germline values: CDR1 SGHRS, CDR2 YFSETQ. The CDR3 region is CASSFQANTEAFF. The CDR3 nucleotides read TGCGCCAGCAGCTTCCAGGCGAACACTGAAGCTTTCTTT. Drawing the rest from reference TRBV5-1 and TRBJ1-1, the complete variable domain is KAGVTQTPRYLIKTRGQQVTLSCSPISGHRSVSWYQQTPGQGLQFLFEYFSETQRNKGNFPGRFSGRQFSNSRSEMNVSTLELGDSALYLCASSFQANTEAFFGQGTRLTVV.

The rearrangement links TRBV15 to TRBJ1-5, with TRBD1 matching over 7 bases. The CDR3 loop spans 16 amino acids. Germline V CDR1 and CDR2: LNHNV, YYDKDF (reference sequence). V lost 6 bases, J lost 1 base, and 9 bases stayed unmatched. The CDR3 here is CATRRGPGGSNQPQHF. CDR3 coding DNA: TGTGCCACCAGGAGGGGTCCAGGGGGAAGCAATCAGCCCCAGCATTTT. The full variable domain, with the rest looked up from reference TRBV15 and TRBJ1-5, is DAMVIQNPRYQVTQFGKPVTLSCSQTLNHNVMYWYQQKSSQAPKLLFHYYDKDFNNEADTPDNFQSRRPNTSFCFLDIRSPGLGDTAMYLCATRRGPGGSNQPQHFGDGTRLSIL.

The rearrangement uses TRBV4-3 and TRBJ2-1; 15 bases match TRBD2. The CDR3 has 17 residues. V shed 4 bases and J 9 bases; nucleotides not matched to a gene: 10. The germline V gene has CDR1 LGHNA and CDR2 YSLEER. The CDR3 nucleotides are TGCGCCAGCAGCCGAGACCCCGGACTAGCGGGAGGGGGTGAGCAGTTCTTC. Protein sequence: CASSRDPGLAGGGEQFF.

The rearrangement joins TRBV7-2 to TRBJ1-1; D gene uncertain. Germline V gives CDR1 SGHTA, CDR2 FQGNSA. The ends were cut back, 2 bases at V and 5 bases at J, with 18 bases in the middle. The CDR3 covers 16 residues. The CDR3 loop reads CASSLYFDATATEAFF. The DNA of the CDR3 is TGTGCCAGCAGCTTATATTTCGACGCCACAGCAACTGAAGCTTTCTTT.

The chain employs TRBV7-2 and TRBJ1-5; 8 nucleotides agree with TRBD1. This CDR3 comprises 15 residues. V dropped 7 bases and J dropped 7; count of bases not matched to a gene: 12. CDR1 is SGHTA, CDR2 FQGNSA, per germline. The CDR3 is CASTLQGAAGQPQHF. The DNA of the CDR3 is TGTGCCAGCACCTTGCAGGGGGCAGCAGGGCAGCCCCAGCATTTT.

This chain uses TRBV11-2 with TRBJ2-1, with a tentative D call TRBD1 (6 bases). Per germline, CDR1 SGHAT and CDR2 FQNNGV. V dropped 6 bases and J dropped 13 bases, with 19 bases sitting between them. The CDR3 is 13 residues long. The CDR3 DNA reads TGTGCCAGCAGTACACAGGGCAGTTCCAATCAGTTCTTC. The encoded protein is CASSTQGSSNQFF.

This clone came up a few times. The V gene is TRBV7-6, the J gene TRBJ2-1, with D tentatively TRBD2 (6 bases). Germline V CDR1 and CDR2: SGHVS, FNYEAQ. CDR3 length: 16 residues. Trimming left V 0 bases short and J 7 bases short, with 16 bases between. CDR3 DNA: TGTGCCAGCAGCTTAGCTATTGCGGGGTCGGCAAATGAGCAGTTCTTC. Amino acids: CASSLAIAGSANEQFF.

This chain links TRBV6-7 with TRBJ1-5; the D is unclear. TRBV6-7 has ORF status, its function being uncertain. The CDR3 has 18 amino acids. Trimming removed 6 bases from V and 3 bases from J, with 24 bases in between. CDR3 bases: TGTGCCAGCAGGGCTACTACCCCTAAAGATAAAATCAATCAGCCCCAGCATTTT. Protein: CASRATTPKDKINQPQHF.

This clone has a handful of counts. The chain is built from TRBV5-6 and TRBJ2-3; TRBD2 agrees at 8 bases. V was pared by 4 bases and J by 2 bases, with 12 bases of the junction left unmatched. Germline V gives CDR1 SGHDT, CDR2 YYEEEE. CDR3 length equals 17 residues. The CDR3 DNA is TGTGCCAGCAGCCGGAGACCCTGGCGGGAGGCCACAGATACGCAGTATTTT. It codes for CASSRRPWREATDTQYF.

This chain joins TRBV5-6 and TRBJ2-3; 10 bases agree with TRBD2. This CDR3 has 16 residues. Germline V CDR1 and CDR2: SGHDT, YYEEEE. The V gene end was trimmed by 0 bases and the J gene end by 7 bases; junction bases not matched to a gene: 8. The CDR3 spells CASSLAAGGPRNTQYF. The CDR3 nucleotides are TGTGCCAGCAGCTTGGCAGCGGGGGGGCCTAGGAATACGCAGTATTTT. The full variable domain, rest sourced from reference TRBV5-6 and TRBJ2-3, is DAGVTQSPTHLIKTRGQQVTLRCSPKSGHDTVSWYQQALGQGPQFIFQYYEEEERQRGNFPDRFSGHQFPNYSSELNVNALLLGDSALYLCASSLAAGGPRNTQYFGPGTRLTVL.

This clone was seen more than once but under ten times. The rearrangement links TRBV7-8 to TRBJ1-1; TRBD1 matches at 12 bases. V lost 7 bases to trimming and J lost 5 bases; unmatched junction nucleotides: 11. The CDR3 is 16 residues long. The germline V gene encodes CDR1 SGHVS and CDR2 FQNEAQ. The CDR3 reads CASNDLRDRGLTEAFF. CDR3 DNA: TGTGCCAGCAACGACCTGCGGGACAGGGGGCTTACTGAAGCTTTCTTT.